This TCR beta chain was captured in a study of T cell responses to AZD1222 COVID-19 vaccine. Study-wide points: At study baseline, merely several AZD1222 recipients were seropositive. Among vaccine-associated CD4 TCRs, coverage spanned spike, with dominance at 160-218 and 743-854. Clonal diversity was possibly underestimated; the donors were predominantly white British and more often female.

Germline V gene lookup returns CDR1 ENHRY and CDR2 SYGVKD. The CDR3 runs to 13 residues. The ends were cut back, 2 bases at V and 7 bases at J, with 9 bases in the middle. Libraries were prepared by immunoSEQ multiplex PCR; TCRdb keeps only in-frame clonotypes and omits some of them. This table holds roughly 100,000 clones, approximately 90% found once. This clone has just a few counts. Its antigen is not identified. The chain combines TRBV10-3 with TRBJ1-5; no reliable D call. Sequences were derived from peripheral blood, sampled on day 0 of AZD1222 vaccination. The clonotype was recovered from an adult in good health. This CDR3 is CAISESRGQPQHF. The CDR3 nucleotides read TGTGCCATCAGTGAGAGTCGGGGACAGCCCCAGCATTTT.